This T cell receptor (beta chain) was identified during a study of CD8+CD57+ T cells in acquired aplastic anemia. TCR beta VDJ and CDR3 profiles were obtained from a genomic DNA template. TCRdb processed the reads anew with MiXCR; each CDR3 protein has one entry. Of 150,000 to 160,000 distinct CDR3 sequences listed, about 48% are singletons. Whole-study findings and limits: In CD8+ cells, Simpson's diversity showed no significant difference between patients and controls.

Patients selected for sequencing had displayed CD8+CD57+ cell expansion by flow cytometry. Germline assignment: CDR1 DFQATT and CDR2 SNEGSKA (reference sequence). CDR3 length equals 16 residues. V trimming: 0 bases; J trimming: 0 bases; junction bases outside the gene matches: 6. Ten or more counts support this clonotype. The antigen is not known. Sequencing was performed on sorted CD4+, CD8+, or CD8+CD57+ T cells (not recorded which) from PBMCs. The gene calls are TRBV20-1 and TRBJ2-3, with 7 nucleotides matching TRBD2. The receptor was derived from a human donor with aplastic anemia. The CDR3 DNA sequence: TGCAGTGCTAGAGATTGGTCTAGCGGAAGCACAGATACGCAGTATTTT. Its translation is CSARDWSSGSTDTQYF.